This entry lists 27 T cell receptor beta chains sequenced from one sample in a study of blood T cell repertoires in COVID-19. Sequencing was performed with immunoSEQ multiplex PCR; in TCRdb, only in-frame clones are kept and a portion is missing. The profile covers a few hundred thousand clones, with more than 70% appearing a single time and roughly 1.2% taken by the ten largest. Sequences were obtained from PBMCs or T cells enriched from blood (not recorded which). The receptors were sampled from a woman aged 40-49 years with acute COVID-19.

The genes are TRBV30 and TRBJ1-5; D gene unclear. The CDR3 is 12 amino acids. Trimming left V 0 bases short and J 6 bases short, with 6 bases between. The germline V gene has CDR1 GTSNPN and CDR2 SVGIG (reference sequence). The CDR3 is CAWSVLGQPQHF. The CDR3 region has the DNA TGTGCCTGGAGTGTACTCGGTCAGCCCCAGCATTTT.

This clone was observed a few times. The rearrangement links TRBV5-5 to TRBJ1-5; no reliable D call. Germline V gene data show CDR1 as SGHKS and CDR2 as YYEKEE (reference sequence). This CDR3 is built from 14 residues. With 1 base removed from V and 7 bases from J, the gap between germline ends came to 12 bases. The CDR3 coding sequence is TGTGCCAGCAGCTTGTTCCAGGCGGGACAGCCCCAGCATTTT. Translation: CASSLFQAGQPQHF.

J is TRBJ1-4 and V is TRBV7-9; D might be TRBD1 (6 bases). The germline V and J ends were trimmed by 3 bases and 8 bases, with 13 bases remaining between them. The CDR3 has 14 residues. The germline CDR1 and CDR2 sequences are SEHNR and FQNEAQ (reference sequence). The CDR3: CASSFAGAGEKLFF. The CDR3 DNA is TGTGCCAGCAGCTTCGCGGGGGCAGGCGAAAAACTGTTTTTT.

This sequence joins TRBV25-1 and TRBJ2-5; possibly TRBD1 for D (5 bases). Germline CDR1 and CDR2: MGHDK and SYGVNS. The CDR3 spans 15 residues. Between the trimmed V and J ends, which lost 1 base and 5 bases, there was a span of 14 bases. The CDR3 protein is CASSEFKGPDETQYF. The CDR3 DNA reads TGTGCCAGCAGTGAATTTAAGGGGCCCGACGAGACCCAGTACTTC.

The chain carries TRBV27 and TRBJ2-7; 8 nucleotides align to TRBD1. Unmatched junction bases numbered 5, after V lost 4 bases and J lost 0 bases. Germline assignment: CDR1 MNHEY and CDR2 SMNVEV (reference sequence). The CDR3 totals 15 residues. As DNA, the CDR3 is TGTGCCAGCAGTTCCCGGGACAGGAGCTCCTACGAGCAGTACGTC. The encoded protein is CASSSRDRSSYEQYV.

The chain links TRBV28 to TRBJ1-5; the match to TRBD1 covers 7 bases. The germline V gene has CDR1 MDHEN and CDR2 SYDVKM. V lost 5 bases, J lost 4 bases, and 20 bases stayed unmatched. CDR3 length: 19 residues. This chain's CDR3 is CASSLLQFSAGTVNQPQHF. DNA for the CDR3: TGTGCCAGCAGTCTACTACAATTCTCTGCCGGGACAGTAAATCAGCCCCAGCATTTT.

In its sample, this clone was seen a few times. The chain is built from TRBV7-2 and TRBJ1-6, with TRBD1 identical over 8 bases. The CDR3 has 17 amino acids. J lost 8 bases, V lost 1 base, and 10 bases had no gene match. Per germline, CDR1 SGHTA and CDR2 FQGNSA. The CDR3 DNA is TGTGCCAGCAGCTTAGGACCCCAGGGGGCGATTCATTCACCCCTCCACTTT. It encodes CASSLGPQGAIHSPLHF.

This chain links TRBV11-1 with TRBJ2-1, with D perhaps matching TRBD2 (5 bases). The germline V gene has CDR1 SGHAT and CDR2 FQDESV (reference sequence). V was shortened by 5 bases and J by 9 bases, with 20 bases between the two germline ends. The CDR3 spans 15 residues. This CDR3 is CASSNPAEGELEQFF. The CDR3 bases are TGTGCCAGCAGCAACCCAGCGGAAGGTGAACTTGAGCAGTTCTTC.

The V call is TRBV30, the J call TRBJ1-5, with D tentatively TRBD1 (5 bases). Trimming took off 4 bases at V and 7 bases at J, with 20 bases between the two ends. The CDR3 runs 15 residues. Germline-derived CDR1 and CDR2 are GTSNPN and SVGIG (reference sequence). The CDR3 DNA reads as TGTGCCTGGACGCCGAACTCAGGGTGGGGACAGCCCCAGCATTTT. This sequence encodes CAWTPNSGWGQPQHF.

V gene TRBV5-4 combines with J gene TRBJ1-1; 9 bases align to TRBD1. V lost 6 bases and J lost 11; bases outside the gene matches: 11. The CDR3 covers 13 residues. CDR1 SGHNT and CDR2 YYREEE come from the germline V gene (reference sequence). CDR3 loop: CASTPPGQGAAFF. In DNA, the CDR3 is TGTGCCAGCACCCCGCCGGGACAGGGTGCCGCTTTCTTT.

This clone was picked up a small number of times. The J gene is TRBJ1-5, the V gene TRBV3-1 (or the pseudogene TRBV3-2), with TRBD1 matching over 7 bases. J was trimmed by 4 bases and V by 0 bases; bases with no gene match: 3. CDR3 size: 15 residues. The germline V gene encodes CDR1 LGHDT and CDR2 YNNKEL (reference sequence). CDR3 sequence reads: CASSQDPDRNQPQHF. In nucleotides, the CDR3 is TGTGCCAGCAGCCAAGACCCGGACAGGAATCAGCCCCAGCATTTT.

This chain connects TRBV19 to TRBJ1-2; no clear D. CDR1 is LNHDA, CDR2 SQIVND, per germline (reference sequence). Trimming shortened V by 7 bases and J by 7 bases, and 10 bases separated the two germline ends. The length of the CDR3 is 11 residues. For the CDR3, the DNA is TGTGCCAGTATCCCTGAGGCTGGCTACACCTTC. It is translated as CASIPEAGYTF.

The rearrangement uses TRBV24-1 and TRBJ2-7, with TRBD2 identical over 8 bases. The CDR3 length is 14 residues. V shed 4 bases and J 4 bases; nucleotides not matched to a gene: 5. CDR1 is KGHDR and CDR2 is SFDVKD in the germline V gene. CDR3 sequence reads: CATSETGTRYEQYF. CDR3 coding DNA: TGTGCCACCAGTGAGACCGGGACTAGGTACGAGCAGTACTTC.

V gene TRBV5-1 combines with J gene TRBJ1-1, with 7 bases aligning to TRBD1. The V segment lost 4 bases and the J segment 0 bases; nucleotides outside the gene matches: 9. From germline, CDR1 is SGHRS and CDR2 YFSETQ. The CDR3 is 16 amino acids. The CDR3 is CASSIGRGAMNTEAFF. In nucleotides, the CDR3 is TGCGCCAGCAGCATTGGCAGGGGGGCTATGAACACTGAAGCTTTCTTT.

The J gene is TRBJ2-7, the V gene TRBV4-2, with TRBD2 matching over 9 bases. CDR1 and CDR2 (germline): LGHNA, YNFKEQ. The CDR3 contains 15 residues. The V and J ends lost 2 bases and 5 bases, in that order; junction bases with no gene match: 7. The CDR3 loop reads CASSQSGTSIDEQYF. CDR3 bases: TGTGCCAGCAGCCAATCCGGGACTAGCATTGACGAGCAGTACTTC.

The chain employs TRBV6-5 and TRBJ2-5, with a possible D match to TRBD1 (6 bases). Between the trimmed V and J ends, which lost 3 bases and 4 bases, there was a span of 18 bases. This CDR3 is built from 16 residues. Germline loops: CDR1 MNHEY, CDR2 SVGAGI. CDR3 protein: CASSYSGTQGSETQYF. CDR3 in DNA: TGTGCCAGCAGTTATTCCGGGACACAGGGATCAGAGACCCAGTACTTC.

There are a few counts of this clone. The rearrangement links TRBV5-8 to TRBJ1-5; TRBD1 matches 9 bases. This CDR3 contains 15 residues. V was pared by 4 bases and J by 4 bases, with 6 bases of the junction left unmatched. Germline V gene data show CDR1 as SGHTS and CDR2 as YDEGEE. The CDR3 loop is CASSLGGQGNQPQHF. CDR3 nucleotides: TGTGCCAGCAGCCTGGGCGGACAGGGGAATCAGCCCCAGCATTTT.

The rearrangement joins TRBV23-1 to TRBJ2-7; 7 nucleotides line up with TRBD1. TRBV23-1 is sorted into the ORF group, with uncertain function. This CDR3 has 17 amino acids. The CDR3, as DNA: TGCGCCAGCAGTCAACTCGAGAGTGGACAGGCGCCCCCGGAGCGGTACGTC. Amino acids: CASSQLESGQAPPERYV.

The CDR3 nucleotides are TGTGCCAGCAGCAGGCGGGACAGGGGGCTCAAGAGCTCCTACGAGCAGTACTTC. It is translated as CASSRRDRGLKSSYEQYF. V gene TRBV11-2 combines with J gene TRBJ2-7, with TRBD1 matching over 12 bases. The germline CDR1 and CDR2 sequences are SGHAT and FQNNGV. V shed 5 bases, J shed 0 bases, and the junction held 11 bases outside the gene matches. CDR3 size: 18 residues.

The CDR3 region has the DNA TGTGCCAGCAGCCAGGATAGCAATCAGCCCCAGCATTTT. The encoded protein is CASSQDSNQPQHF. V gene TRBV2 combines with J gene TRBJ1-5; no reliable D call. Looked up from germline, CDR1 is SNHLY and CDR2 is FYNNEI. The CDR3 runs 13 residues. V lost 6 bases and J lost 0, with 6 bases in between.

The CDR3 coding sequence is TGTGCCAGCAGCCAAGTGGACAGGGTTGGCAATGAGCAGTTCTTC. Translating gives CASSQVDRVGNEQFF. The V and J genes are TRBV3-1 (or the pseudogene TRBV3-2) and TRBJ2-1; 8 bases map to TRBD1. The CDR3 spans 15 residues. From germline, CDR1 is LGHDT and CDR2 YNNKEL (reference sequence). With V trimmed by 1 base and J by 6 bases, 5 bases remained unmatched.

The J gene is TRBJ2-1, the V gene TRBV29-1; 12 bases line up with TRBD2. There are 16 residues in the CDR3. Germline V CDR1 and CDR2: SQVTM, ANQGSEA. The ends lost 5 bases at V and 6 bases at J; junction bases unmatched: 11. The CDR3 region has the DNA TGCAGCGTTCAGGTGAGGGCGGGACTAGCGGGCAATGAGCAGTTCTTC. Translation: CSVQVRAGLAGNEQFF.

This clone was observed a handful of times. This chain connects TRBV5-4 to TRBJ1-1; possible D gene TRBD1, 6 bases. The length of the CDR3 is 15 residues. Trimming cost V 4 bases and J 3 bases, with 16 bases left between them. Germline V lookup: CDR1 SGHNT, CDR2 YYREEE (reference sequence). This CDR3 is CASSGSQQGYTEAFF. CDR3 sequence (DNA): TGTGCCAGCAGCGGAAGTCAACAGGGCTACACTGAAGCTTTCTTT.

The chain uses TRBV5-8 and TRBJ1-1; TRBD1 might be the D (6 bases). The CDR3 covers 16 residues. The V end was cut by 0 bases, the J end by 0 bases, with 12 bases between. Germline values: CDR1 SGHTS, CDR2 YDEGEE. As DNA, the CDR3 is TGTGCCAGCAGCTTGGTTTGGGGGACACTGAACACTGAAGCTTTCTTT. Its protein is CASSLVWGTLNTEAFF.

The chain links TRBV3-1 (or the pseudogene TRBV3-2) to TRBJ1-1; 9 nucleotides match TRBD1. With V trimmed by 1 base and J by 3 bases, 6 bases remained unmatched. In germline, CDR1 is LGHDT, CDR2 YNNKEL (reference sequence). This CDR3 spans 16 amino acids. The CDR3 DNA is TGTGCCAGCAGCCAAGCAGGGACAGGGTCCGACACTGAAGCTTTCTTT. Its translation: CASSQAGTGSDTEAFF.

The J gene is TRBJ1-3, the V gene TRBV7-8; 7 bases are shared with TRBD1. Germline assignment: CDR1 SGHVS and CDR2 FQNEAQ. CDR3 length equals 14 residues. The V segment lost 5 bases and the J segment 0 bases; nucleotides outside the gene matches: 1. In DNA, the CDR3 is TGTGCCAGCAGCCGGGACAGCTCTGGAAACACCATATATTTT. It translates to CASSRDSSGNTIYF.

The chain uses TRBV6-5 and TRBJ2-7; possibly TRBD1 for D (7 bases). The V end lost 11 bases, the J end lost 3 bases, and 17 bases lay between the germline ends. The CDR3 contains 13 residues. Germline V gene data show CDR1 as MNHEY and CDR2 as SVGAGI. This CDR3 reads CALGGQSLYEQYF. In DNA form, the CDR3 reads TGTGCCCTCGGGGGACAGTCCCTCTACGAGCAGTACTTC.